These 9 T cell receptor beta chains came from one sample sequenced in a study of Graves' ophthalmopathy and Graves' hyperthyroidism. Amplified material comprised TCR beta CDR3 regions derived from RNA transcripts. HTBI primers primed a first-round RT-PCR, and a second-round multiplex PCR followed. TCRdb reprocessed the multiplex PCR reads with MiXCR, giving one entry per CDR3 protein. Of roughly 600,000 distinct CDR3 sequences listed, about 35% are singletons. The source material was peripheral blood or thyroid tissue (not recorded which). Source of these receptors: an adult man with Graves' hyperthyroidism.

Many counts were recorded for this clonotype. J is TRBJ1-1 and V is TRBV29-1; 9 bases match TRBD1. The germline V gene encodes CDR1 SQVTM and CDR2 ANQGSEA. The CDR3 extends over 13 amino acids. V lost 6 bases to trimming and J lost 6 bases; unmatched junction nucleotides: 8. As DNA, the CDR3 is TGCAGCGTGAGGGGGGGACAGGGTCCTGAAGCTTTCTTT. Translation gives CSVRGGQGPEAFF.

This clonotype occurred many times. The chain uses TRBV20-1 and TRBJ2-5; D uncertain. Germline CDR1 is DFQATT and CDR2 is SNEGSKA (reference sequence). The germline V and J ends were trimmed by 0 bases and 7 bases, with 15 bases remaining between them. The CDR3 has 14 amino acids. This CDR3 is CSARDAEDGGTQYF. The CDR3 nucleotides read TGCAGTGCTAGAGACGCCGAGGACGGCGGGACCCAGTACTTC.

This clonotype occurred many times. V gene TRBV19 combines with J gene TRBJ2-2; 9 bases line up with TRBD1. There are 14 residues in the CDR3. The J segment lost 4 bases and the V segment lost 10 bases, leaving 7 bases of the junction unmatched. Germline V CDR1 and CDR2: LNHDA, SQIVND (reference sequence). The chain's CDR3 is CATAGTGITGELFF. DNA for the CDR3: TGTGCCACGGCCGGGACAGGGATCACCGGGGAGCTGTTTTTT.

In its sample, this clonotype was seen many times. The rearrangement links TRBV9 to TRBJ2-2, with 9 bases matching TRBD1. J gave up 7 bases and V 3 bases, and 4 bases lay outside the gene matches. From germline, CDR1 is SGDLS and CDR2 YYNGEE. CDR3 length equals 14 residues. The CDR3 DNA follows: TGTGCCAGCAGCGACAGGGGGCGGGTCGGGGAGCTGTTTTTT. Its protein is CASSDRGRVGELFF.

This clonotype was counted a single time. The rearrangement joins TRBV5-1 to TRBJ2-7; 11 bases agree with TRBD1. The better agreement between TRBJ2-1 and the DNA end casts doubt on the J call. Germline-derived CDR1 and CDR2 are SGHRS and YFSETQ. The length of the CDR3 is 15 residues. CDR3 region: CASSPGQGVVSEQFF. In DNA form, the CDR3 reads TGCGCCAGCAGCCCGGGACAGGGGGTCGTGAGTGAGCAGTTCTTC.

This chain links TRBV2 with TRBJ2-2; 7 positions match TRBD1. CDR1 SNHLY and CDR2 FYNNEI come from the germline V gene. The CDR3 extends over 16 amino acids. The junction had 9 bases not matched to a gene; V was cut back by 4 bases and J by 4 bases. This CDR3 is CASSATGQGITGELFF. Here the CDR3 DNA reads TGTGCCAGCAGTGCGACAGGGCAGGGGATCACCGGGGAGCTGTTTTTT.

This clonotype appeared many times. The V and J genes are TRBV20-1 and TRBJ1-1, with D perhaps TRBD1 (6 bases). Germline values: CDR1 DFQATT, CDR2 SNEGSKA (reference sequence). The CDR3 sequence is 13 residues long. V was pared by 5 bases and J by 0 bases, with 10 bases between. The DNA for the CDR3 is TGCAGTGCTTCGACAGGCTTGAACACTGAAGCTTTCTTT. It yields the protein CSASTGLNTEAFF.

This clonotype has only one observation. A much more abundant neighbour one base away suggests this may be a read error. The chain links TRBV9 to TRBJ2-2; 8 positions match TRBD1. The germline gives CDR1 SGDLS, CDR2 YYNGEE. This CDR3 comprises 17 residues. The CDR3 bases are TGTGCCAGCAGCGATAGTAGGGACAGGTCATTTACCGGGGAGCTGGTTTTT. It encodes CASSDSRDRSFTGELVF.

This clonotype was observed at least ten times. The V call is TRBV2, the J call TRBJ1-3; 12 bases agree with TRBD1. The CDR3 extends over 17 amino acids. J was trimmed by 3 bases and V by 5 bases; bases with no gene match: 8. Germline V CDR1 and CDR2: SNHLY, FYNNEI. The CDR3 region has the DNA TGTGCCAGCAGTCAGACGGGACAGGGGGCTTTTGGAAACACCATATATTTT. Protein: CASSQTGQGAFGNTIYF.